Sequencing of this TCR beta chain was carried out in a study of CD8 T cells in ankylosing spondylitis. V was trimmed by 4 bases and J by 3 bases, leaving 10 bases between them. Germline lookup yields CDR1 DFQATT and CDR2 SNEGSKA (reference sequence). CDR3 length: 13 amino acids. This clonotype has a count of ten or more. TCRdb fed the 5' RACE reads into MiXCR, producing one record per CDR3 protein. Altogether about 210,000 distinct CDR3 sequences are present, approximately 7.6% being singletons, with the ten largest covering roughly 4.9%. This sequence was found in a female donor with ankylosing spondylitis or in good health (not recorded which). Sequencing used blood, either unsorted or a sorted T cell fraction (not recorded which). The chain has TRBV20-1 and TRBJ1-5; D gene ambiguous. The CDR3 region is CSAMLQLNQPQHF. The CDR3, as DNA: TGCAGTGCTATGTTGCAGCTCAATCAGCCCCAGCATTTT.